This T cell receptor (beta chain) was sequenced in a study of blood T cell repertoires in COVID-19. The germline V gene encodes CDR1 SGHNT and CDR2 YYREEE (reference sequence). The CDR3 length is 14 residues. V gave up 4 bases and J gave up 7 bases, with 17 bases separating them. The data were produced by immunoSEQ multiplex PCR, yet TCRdb's version contains in-frame clones alone and is incomplete. The sample holds about 250,000 clones, 85% to 90% seen once. Sequencing was performed on PBMCs or T cells enriched from blood (not recorded which). The sequence was collected from a man between 18 and 35 years old who had recovered from COVID-19. V and J are TRBV5-4 and TRBJ2-5; D perhaps matches TRBD2 (5 bases). Written as DNA, the CDR3 is TGTGCCAGCAGCAATATATCCTCCCGGGGGACCCAGTACTTC. Translating it yields CASSNISSRGTQYF.